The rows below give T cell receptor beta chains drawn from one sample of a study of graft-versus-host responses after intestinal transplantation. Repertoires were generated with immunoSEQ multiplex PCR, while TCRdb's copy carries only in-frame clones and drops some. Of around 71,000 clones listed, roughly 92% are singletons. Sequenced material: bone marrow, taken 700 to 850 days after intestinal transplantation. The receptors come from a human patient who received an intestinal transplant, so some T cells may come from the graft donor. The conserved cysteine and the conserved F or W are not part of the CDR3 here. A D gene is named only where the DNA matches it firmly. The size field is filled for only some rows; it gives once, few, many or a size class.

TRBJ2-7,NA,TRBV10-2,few,ASSHDGIYEQY
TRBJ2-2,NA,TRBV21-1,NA,ASSHVGRVLPGELF
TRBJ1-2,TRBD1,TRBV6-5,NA,ASRSSRGRFGYT
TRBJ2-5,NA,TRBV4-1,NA,ASSQVGGLETQY
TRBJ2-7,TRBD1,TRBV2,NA,ASSTDRDPSYEQY
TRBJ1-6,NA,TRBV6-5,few,ASSSDRGSYNSPLH
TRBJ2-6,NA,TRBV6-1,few,ASSELSGANVLT
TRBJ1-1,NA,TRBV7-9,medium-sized,ASSDSASDSSSEAF
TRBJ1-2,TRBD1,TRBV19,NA,ASRQTGTGHGYT
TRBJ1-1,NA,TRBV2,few,ASSDLVSEAF
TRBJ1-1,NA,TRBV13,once,ASSPQGLDTEAF
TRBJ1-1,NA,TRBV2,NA,ASRIQENTEAF